The 31 T cell receptor beta chains below were found in one sample sequenced in a study of T cell responses to AZD1222 COVID-19 vaccine. Sequencing was performed with immunoSEQ multiplex PCR; in TCRdb, only in-frame clones are kept and a portion is missing. In the table there are over 100,000 clones, roughly nine tenths of which are singletons. Sample: peripheral blood, taken 28 days after the second AZD1222 dose. The receptor source for this set is an adult who received the AZD1222 COVID-19 vaccine.

The genes are TRBV5-5 and TRBJ1-1, with TRBD1 identical over 11 bases. CDR1 is SGHKS and CDR2 is YYEKEE in the germline V gene (reference sequence). The CDR3 consists of 14 residues. V lost 4 bases, J lost 5 bases, and 4 bases stayed unmatched. The CDR3 nucleotides are TGTGCCAGCAGCCTGGACAGGGGGCGAACTGAAGCTTTCTTT. This sequence encodes CASSLDRGRTEAFF.

The genes are TRBV19 and TRBJ1-4, with 7 bases lining up with TRBD1. The CDR3 consists of 15 residues. Germline CDR1 and CDR2: LNHDA and SQIVND (reference sequence). J was trimmed by 5 bases and V by 4 bases; bases with no gene match: 7. The CDR3 here is CASSTEQGSNEKLFF. In DNA form, the CDR3 reads TGTGCCAGTAGTACAGAACAGGGGTCGAATGAAAAACTGTTTTTT. Together with reference TRBV19 and TRBJ1-4, the CDR3 gives the full variable domain: DGGITQSPKYLFRKEGQNVTLSCEQNLNHDAMYWYRQDPGQGLRLIYYSQIVNDFQKGDIAEGYSVSREKKESFPLTVTSAQKNPTAFYLCASSTEQGSNEKLFFGSGTQLSVL.

The chain combines TRBV6-6 with TRBJ1-2; 10 bases are a match to TRBD1. J was trimmed by 5 bases and V by 0 bases; bases with no gene match: 6. Germline values: CDR1 MNHNY, CDR2 SVGAGI (reference sequence). This CDR3 has 16 amino acids. This CDR3 is CASSYSTRGQGYGYTF. The CDR3 DNA is TGTGCCAGCAGTTACTCGACCAGGGGACAGGGGTATGGCTACACCTTC.

Only one count was recorded for this clone. The chain links TRBV7-6 to TRBJ2-1, with TRBD2 identical over 12 bases. The junction had 11 bases not matched to a gene; V was cut back by 5 bases and J by 0 bases. The CDR3 is made up of 19 amino acids. Germline V CDR1 and CDR2: SGHVS, FNYEAQ. The CDR3 region is CASSAGTSGFYNSYNEQFF. The CDR3 region has the DNA TGTGCCAGCAGCGCAGGGACTAGCGGGTTCTATAACTCCTACAATGAGCAGTTCTTC.

This clone has just one count. This chain joins TRBV24-1 and TRBJ2-7; 8 nucleotides agree with TRBD1. J was trimmed by 4 bases and V by 7 bases; bases with no gene match: 17. This CDR3 comprises 17 residues. Looked up from germline, CDR1 is KGHDR and CDR2 is SFDVKD. The CDR3 region has the DNA TGTGCCACCAGGAACGCGACTATCGGGACAGGACCGTACGAGCAGTACTTC. As protein: CATRNATIGTGPYEQYF.

This chain joins TRBV7-8 and TRBJ1-1; D is undetermined. The germline gives CDR1 SGHVS, CDR2 FQNEAQ. The CDR3 runs to 15 residues. V dropped 5 bases and J dropped 0 bases, with 13 bases sitting between them. CDR3 sequence reads: CASSPTTRLNTEAFF. The CDR3 region has the DNA TGTGCCAGCAGCCCCACTACAAGACTGAACACTGAAGCTTTCTTT.

The genes are TRBV6-5 and TRBJ1-3; no clear D. Germline loops: CDR1 MNHEY, CDR2 SVGAGI. Trimming removed 5 bases at V and 2 bases at J, with 13 bases between. The CDR3 extends over 15 amino acids. As DNA, the CDR3 is TGTGCCAGCAGTCCCGGGAGGTCGCCTGGAAACACCATATATTTT. Residues: CASSPGRSPGNTIYF.

The chain has TRBV3-1 (or the pseudogene TRBV3-2) and TRBJ1-2; D ambiguous. V lost 4 bases and J lost 0, with 21 bases in between. The CDR3 consists of 18 residues. The V gene's germline CDR1 is LGHDT and CDR2 YNNKEL (reference sequence). The CDR3 region is CASSPLLGPDTSNYGYTF. The CDR3, as DNA: TGTGCCAGCAGCCCCCTCCTCGGCCCCGACACATCTAACTATGGCTACACCTTC.

In its sample, this clone was seen once. The V gene is TRBV6-5, the J gene TRBJ2-1, with TRBD1 matching 7 bases. V trimming: 6 bases; J trimming: 1 base; junction bases outside the gene matches: 6. The CDR3 sequence is 15 residues long. The germline V gene encodes CDR1 MNHEY and CDR2 SVGAGI. CDR3: CASRPGQPSYNEQFF. The CDR3 bases are TGTGCCAGCAGGCCGGGACAGCCATCCTACAATGAGCAGTTCTTC.

The V gene is TRBV4-1, the J gene TRBJ2-7; 10 nucleotides line up with TRBD2. The CDR3 contains 16 residues. V shed 4 bases and J 0 bases; nucleotides not matched to a gene: 6. Germline CDR1 and CDR2: MGHRA and YSYEKL. CDR3 in DNA: TGCGCCAGCAGCCCCCTAGCGGGGGCCTTCTCCTACGAGCAGTACTTC. It codes for CASSPLAGAFSYEQYF.

The V gene is TRBV6-2 or TRBV6-3, the J gene TRBJ1-1; 9 bases match TRBD1. Germline CDR1 MNHEY, CDR2 SVGEGT. This CDR3 is built from 17 residues. The J segment lost 0 bases and the V segment lost 4 bases, leaving 9 bases of the junction unmatched. CDR3 sequence reads: CASSSNRGPGLNTEAFF. CDR3 DNA sequence: TGTGCCAGCAGTTCAAACAGGGGGCCAGGCCTGAACACTGAAGCTTTCTTT.

The chain is built from TRBV6-2 or TRBV6-3 and TRBJ2-7, with 7 bases lining up with TRBD1. The J segment lost 0 bases and the V segment lost 1 base, leaving 6 bases of the junction unmatched. The germline gives CDR1 MNHEY, CDR2 SVGEGT. This CDR3 is 16 amino acids long. In DNA, the CDR3 is TGTGCCAGCAGTTACTACGGACAGGTTGGCTCCTACGAGCAGTACTTC. Protein: CASSYYGQVGSYEQYF.

V and J are TRBV7-2 and TRBJ1-2; no clear D. Germline values: CDR1 SGHTA, CDR2 FQGNSA. The CDR3 spans 11 residues. V gave up 1 base and J gave up 5 bases, with 2 bases separating them. In DNA, the CDR3 is TGTGCCAGCAGCTTAGAATATGGCTACACCTTC. Translation: CASSLEYGYTF. The whole variable domain, remainder taken from reference TRBV7-2 and TRBJ1-2, is GAGVSQSPSNKVTEKGKDVELRCDPISGHTALYWYRQSLGQGLEFLIYFQGNSAPDKSGLPSDRFSAERTGGSVSTLTIQRTQQEDSAVYLCASSLEYGYTFGSGTRLTVV.

CDR3 coding DNA: TGTGCCAGTAGTCGCCCGGAGGATGAAGCTTTCTTT. It translates to CASSRPEDEAFF. The gene calls are TRBV19 and TRBJ1-1; D gene unclear. Germline CDR1 is LNHDA and CDR2 is SQIVND (reference sequence). Trimming took off 5 bases at V and 7 bases at J, with 11 bases between the two ends. The CDR3 sequence is 12 residues long.

The CDR3 protein is CASSQGENTIYF. CDR3 bases: TGTGCCAGCAGCCAAGGCGAAAACACCATATATTTT. The chain carries TRBV3-1 (or the pseudogene TRBV3-2) and TRBJ1-3; D not certain. The CDR3 runs 12 residues. Per germline, CDR1 LGHDT and CDR2 YNNKEL (reference sequence). With 1 base removed from V and 6 bases from J, the gap between germline ends came to 4 bases.

The V call is TRBV11-2, the J call TRBJ2-7; D is perhaps TRBD1 (6 bases). The germline CDR1 and CDR2 sequences are SGHAT and FQNNGV. CDR3 size: 13 residues. The ends were cut back, 5 bases at V and 12 bases at J, with 20 bases in the middle. CDR3 protein: CASSLTRQAPPYF. The CDR3 nucleotides are TGTGCCAGCAGCCTGACCCGACAGGCACCCCCGTACTTC.

The chain recombines TRBV5-1 with TRBJ1-1, with D possibly matching TRBD1 (5 bases). The germline CDR1 and CDR2 sequences are SGHRS and YFSETQ. The CDR3 is 14 residues long. Trimming removed 4 bases at V and 1 base at J, with 11 bases between. The CDR3 region is CASSPRGSNTEAFF. The CDR3 DNA is TGCGCCAGCAGCCCTAGGGGATCGAACACTGAAGCTTTCTTT.

The V gene is TRBV6-2 or TRBV6-3, the J gene TRBJ2-5; no definite D call. The CDR3 length is 12 residues. Germline V CDR1 and CDR2: MNHEY, SVGEGT. V gave up 0 bases and J gave up 5 bases, with 4 bases separating them. The CDR3 spells CASSYSKETQYF. CDR3 nucleotides: TGTGCCAGCAGTTACTCGAAGGAGACCCAGTACTTC.

The rearrangement uses TRBV6-4 and TRBJ2-1; D is uncertain. CDR1 is MRHNA and CDR2 is SNTAGT in the germline V gene. The V and J ends lost 0 bases and 5 bases respectively, with 11 bases between them. This CDR3 is built from 15 residues. The DNA for the CDR3 is TGTGCCAGCAGTGACTCTCCTGGGGAAAACAATGAGCAGTTCTTC. Its protein is CASSDSPGENNEQFF.

This clone was seen a single time. The rearrangement uses TRBV10-3 and TRBJ1-1; D remains ambiguous. The CDR3 loop spans 14 amino acids. V was trimmed by 5 bases and J by 4 bases, leaving 14 bases between them. Germline lookup yields CDR1 ENHRY and CDR2 SYGVKD. CDR3 sequence reads: CAISIGSMGTEAFF. The CDR3 coding sequence is TGTGCCATCAGTATTGGCTCTATGGGCACTGAAGCTTTCTTT.

The CDR3 region has the DNA TGTGCCAGCACAAGACAGGGCTCCGGAAACACCATATATTTT. Translating gives CASTRQGSGNTIYF. The chain joins TRBV7-9 to TRBJ1-3, with 7 bases that match TRBD1. Germline V lookup: CDR1 SEHNR, CDR2 FQNEAQ (reference sequence). V dropped 7 bases and J dropped 4; count of bases not matched to a gene: 7. The CDR3 is 14 residues long.

This chain connects TRBV6-2 or TRBV6-3 to TRBJ1-2; D is uncertain. V dropped 5 bases and J dropped 4 bases, with 17 bases sitting between them. This CDR3 comprises 15 residues. CDR1 is MNHEY, CDR2 SVGEGT, per germline. The CDR3 sequence is CASSHRPGSRYGYTF. The CDR3 nucleotides read TGTGCCAGCAGTCATCGCCCGGGTAGCCGCTATGGCTACACCTTC.

V usage is TRBV18 and J usage is TRBJ1-5; D ambiguous. The germline gives CDR1 KGHSH, CDR2 LQKENI. The CDR3 contains 13 residues. V was shortened by 4 bases and J by 6 bases, with 10 bases between the two germline ends. CDR3 DNA sequence: TGTGCCAGCTCACAAGGAGAGGGTCAGCCCCAGCATTTT. This codes for CASSQGEGQPQHF.

V and J are TRBV30 and TRBJ1-6; D not certain. V was pared by 6 bases and J by 8 bases, with 14 bases between. The germline CDR1 and CDR2 sequences are GTSNPN and SVGIG (reference sequence). The CDR3 loop spans 13 amino acids. The CDR3 reads CACKTPNDSPLHF. The CDR3 coding sequence is TGTGCCTGCAAGACACCAAATGATTCACCCCTCCACTTT.

CDR3 protein: CASSDDEGWGYTF. As DNA, the CDR3 is TGTGCCAGCAGTGATGATGAGGGATGGGGCTACACCTTC. The gene calls are TRBV2 and TRBJ1-2, with D unresolved. The CDR3 contains 13 residues. Germline V gives CDR1 SNHLY, CDR2 FYNNEI. V was pared by 3 bases and J by 8 bases, with 13 bases between.

This clone was recorded once. The V and J genes are TRBV2 and TRBJ1-5; D gene ambiguous. There are 14 residues in the CDR3. Germline values: CDR1 SNHLY, CDR2 FYNNEI. The germline V and J ends were trimmed by 1 base and 7 bases, with 11 bases remaining between them. The CDR3 DNA reads TGTGCCAGCAGTGAAGGAGGCAGCTCCCAGCCCCAGCATTTT. Its protein product is CASSEGGSSQPQHF.

The chain couples TRBV18 to TRBJ1-5; TRBD1 matches at 11 bases. Per the germline V gene, CDR1 is KGHSH and CDR2 is LQKENI. With V trimmed by 5 bases and J by 7 bases, 7 bases remained unmatched. CDR3 size: 15 residues. The CDR3 nucleotides are TGTGCCAGCTCAGGGTCGGGACAGGGGGTCCAGCCCCAGCATTTT. Protein product: CASSGSGQGVQPQHF.

The chain couples TRBV7-3 to TRBJ2-2, with D possibly matching TRBD1 (5 bases). Trimming removed 3 bases from V and 5 bases from J, with 13 bases in between. The germline V gene encodes CDR1 SGHTA and CDR2 FQGTGA. The CDR3 runs 15 residues. The CDR3 DNA sequence: TGTGCCAGCAGCTTTGACTTCCAGGGTACCGGGGAGCTGTTTTTT. Protein sequence: CASSFDFQGTGELFF.

This clone turned up a few times. This chain links TRBV9 with TRBJ1-1; possibly TRBD1 for D (5 bases). The CDR3 runs 13 residues. Looked up from germline, CDR1 is SGDLS and CDR2 is YYNGEE. With 4 bases removed from V and 5 bases from J, the gap between germline ends came to 12 bases. The DNA for the CDR3 is TGTGCCAGCAGCCCGGGGCAGAGGACTGAAGCTTTCTTT. Its protein product is CASSPGQRTEAFF.

This clone was detected only a few times. J is TRBJ1-2 and V is TRBV28, with a possible D match to TRBD1 (6 bases). Per germline, CDR1 MDHEN and CDR2 SYDVKM. Trimming pared 5 bases from V and 4 bases from J, leaving 14 bases between. This CDR3 contains 14 residues. The CDR3 here is CASSPRGALYGYTF. Written as DNA, the CDR3 is TGTGCCAGCAGTCCGAGGGGGGCGCTCTATGGCTACACCTTC.

This sequence joins TRBV9 and TRBJ2-7, with D uncertain. CDR1 and CDR2 (germline): SGDLS, YYNGEE. The CDR3 sequence is 14 residues long. With 4 bases removed from V and 9 bases from J, the gap between germline ends came to 20 bases. The CDR3 protein is CASSPDLLVSAQYF. For the CDR3, the DNA is TGTGCCAGCAGCCCGGACCTACTTGTCAGTGCGCAGTACTTC.